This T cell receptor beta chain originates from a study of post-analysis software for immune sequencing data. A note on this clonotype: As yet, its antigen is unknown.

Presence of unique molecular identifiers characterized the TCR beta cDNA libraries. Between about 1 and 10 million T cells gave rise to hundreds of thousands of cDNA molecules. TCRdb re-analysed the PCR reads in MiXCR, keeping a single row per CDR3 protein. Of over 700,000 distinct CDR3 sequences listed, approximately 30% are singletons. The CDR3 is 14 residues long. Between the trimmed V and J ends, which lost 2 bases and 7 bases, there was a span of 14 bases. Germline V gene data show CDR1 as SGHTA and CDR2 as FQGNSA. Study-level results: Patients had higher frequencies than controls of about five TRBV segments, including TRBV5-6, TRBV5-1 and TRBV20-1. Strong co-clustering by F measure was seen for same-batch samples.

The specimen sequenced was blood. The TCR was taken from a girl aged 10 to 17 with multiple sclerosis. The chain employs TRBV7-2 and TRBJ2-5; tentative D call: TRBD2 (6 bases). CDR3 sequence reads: CASSLQSSEGTQYF. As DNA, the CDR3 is TGTGCCAGCAGCTTACAGTCTAGCGAAGGGACCCAGTACTTC.